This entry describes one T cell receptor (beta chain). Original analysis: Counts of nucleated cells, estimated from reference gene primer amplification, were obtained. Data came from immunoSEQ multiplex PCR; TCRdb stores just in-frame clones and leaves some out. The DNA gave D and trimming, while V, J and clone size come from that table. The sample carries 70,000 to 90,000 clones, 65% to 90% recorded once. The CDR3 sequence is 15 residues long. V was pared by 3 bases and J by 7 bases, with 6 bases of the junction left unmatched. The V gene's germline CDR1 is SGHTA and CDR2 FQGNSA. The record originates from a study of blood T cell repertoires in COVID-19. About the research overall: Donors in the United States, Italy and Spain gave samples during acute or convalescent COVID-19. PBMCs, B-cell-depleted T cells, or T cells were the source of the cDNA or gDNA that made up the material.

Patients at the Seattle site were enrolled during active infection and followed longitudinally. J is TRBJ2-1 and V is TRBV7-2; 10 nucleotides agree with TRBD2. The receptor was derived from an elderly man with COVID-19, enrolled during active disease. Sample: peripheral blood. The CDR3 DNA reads TGTGCCAGCAGCTTTAGACTAGCGGGTCAAAATGAGCAGTTCTTC. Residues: CASSFRLAGQNEQFF.